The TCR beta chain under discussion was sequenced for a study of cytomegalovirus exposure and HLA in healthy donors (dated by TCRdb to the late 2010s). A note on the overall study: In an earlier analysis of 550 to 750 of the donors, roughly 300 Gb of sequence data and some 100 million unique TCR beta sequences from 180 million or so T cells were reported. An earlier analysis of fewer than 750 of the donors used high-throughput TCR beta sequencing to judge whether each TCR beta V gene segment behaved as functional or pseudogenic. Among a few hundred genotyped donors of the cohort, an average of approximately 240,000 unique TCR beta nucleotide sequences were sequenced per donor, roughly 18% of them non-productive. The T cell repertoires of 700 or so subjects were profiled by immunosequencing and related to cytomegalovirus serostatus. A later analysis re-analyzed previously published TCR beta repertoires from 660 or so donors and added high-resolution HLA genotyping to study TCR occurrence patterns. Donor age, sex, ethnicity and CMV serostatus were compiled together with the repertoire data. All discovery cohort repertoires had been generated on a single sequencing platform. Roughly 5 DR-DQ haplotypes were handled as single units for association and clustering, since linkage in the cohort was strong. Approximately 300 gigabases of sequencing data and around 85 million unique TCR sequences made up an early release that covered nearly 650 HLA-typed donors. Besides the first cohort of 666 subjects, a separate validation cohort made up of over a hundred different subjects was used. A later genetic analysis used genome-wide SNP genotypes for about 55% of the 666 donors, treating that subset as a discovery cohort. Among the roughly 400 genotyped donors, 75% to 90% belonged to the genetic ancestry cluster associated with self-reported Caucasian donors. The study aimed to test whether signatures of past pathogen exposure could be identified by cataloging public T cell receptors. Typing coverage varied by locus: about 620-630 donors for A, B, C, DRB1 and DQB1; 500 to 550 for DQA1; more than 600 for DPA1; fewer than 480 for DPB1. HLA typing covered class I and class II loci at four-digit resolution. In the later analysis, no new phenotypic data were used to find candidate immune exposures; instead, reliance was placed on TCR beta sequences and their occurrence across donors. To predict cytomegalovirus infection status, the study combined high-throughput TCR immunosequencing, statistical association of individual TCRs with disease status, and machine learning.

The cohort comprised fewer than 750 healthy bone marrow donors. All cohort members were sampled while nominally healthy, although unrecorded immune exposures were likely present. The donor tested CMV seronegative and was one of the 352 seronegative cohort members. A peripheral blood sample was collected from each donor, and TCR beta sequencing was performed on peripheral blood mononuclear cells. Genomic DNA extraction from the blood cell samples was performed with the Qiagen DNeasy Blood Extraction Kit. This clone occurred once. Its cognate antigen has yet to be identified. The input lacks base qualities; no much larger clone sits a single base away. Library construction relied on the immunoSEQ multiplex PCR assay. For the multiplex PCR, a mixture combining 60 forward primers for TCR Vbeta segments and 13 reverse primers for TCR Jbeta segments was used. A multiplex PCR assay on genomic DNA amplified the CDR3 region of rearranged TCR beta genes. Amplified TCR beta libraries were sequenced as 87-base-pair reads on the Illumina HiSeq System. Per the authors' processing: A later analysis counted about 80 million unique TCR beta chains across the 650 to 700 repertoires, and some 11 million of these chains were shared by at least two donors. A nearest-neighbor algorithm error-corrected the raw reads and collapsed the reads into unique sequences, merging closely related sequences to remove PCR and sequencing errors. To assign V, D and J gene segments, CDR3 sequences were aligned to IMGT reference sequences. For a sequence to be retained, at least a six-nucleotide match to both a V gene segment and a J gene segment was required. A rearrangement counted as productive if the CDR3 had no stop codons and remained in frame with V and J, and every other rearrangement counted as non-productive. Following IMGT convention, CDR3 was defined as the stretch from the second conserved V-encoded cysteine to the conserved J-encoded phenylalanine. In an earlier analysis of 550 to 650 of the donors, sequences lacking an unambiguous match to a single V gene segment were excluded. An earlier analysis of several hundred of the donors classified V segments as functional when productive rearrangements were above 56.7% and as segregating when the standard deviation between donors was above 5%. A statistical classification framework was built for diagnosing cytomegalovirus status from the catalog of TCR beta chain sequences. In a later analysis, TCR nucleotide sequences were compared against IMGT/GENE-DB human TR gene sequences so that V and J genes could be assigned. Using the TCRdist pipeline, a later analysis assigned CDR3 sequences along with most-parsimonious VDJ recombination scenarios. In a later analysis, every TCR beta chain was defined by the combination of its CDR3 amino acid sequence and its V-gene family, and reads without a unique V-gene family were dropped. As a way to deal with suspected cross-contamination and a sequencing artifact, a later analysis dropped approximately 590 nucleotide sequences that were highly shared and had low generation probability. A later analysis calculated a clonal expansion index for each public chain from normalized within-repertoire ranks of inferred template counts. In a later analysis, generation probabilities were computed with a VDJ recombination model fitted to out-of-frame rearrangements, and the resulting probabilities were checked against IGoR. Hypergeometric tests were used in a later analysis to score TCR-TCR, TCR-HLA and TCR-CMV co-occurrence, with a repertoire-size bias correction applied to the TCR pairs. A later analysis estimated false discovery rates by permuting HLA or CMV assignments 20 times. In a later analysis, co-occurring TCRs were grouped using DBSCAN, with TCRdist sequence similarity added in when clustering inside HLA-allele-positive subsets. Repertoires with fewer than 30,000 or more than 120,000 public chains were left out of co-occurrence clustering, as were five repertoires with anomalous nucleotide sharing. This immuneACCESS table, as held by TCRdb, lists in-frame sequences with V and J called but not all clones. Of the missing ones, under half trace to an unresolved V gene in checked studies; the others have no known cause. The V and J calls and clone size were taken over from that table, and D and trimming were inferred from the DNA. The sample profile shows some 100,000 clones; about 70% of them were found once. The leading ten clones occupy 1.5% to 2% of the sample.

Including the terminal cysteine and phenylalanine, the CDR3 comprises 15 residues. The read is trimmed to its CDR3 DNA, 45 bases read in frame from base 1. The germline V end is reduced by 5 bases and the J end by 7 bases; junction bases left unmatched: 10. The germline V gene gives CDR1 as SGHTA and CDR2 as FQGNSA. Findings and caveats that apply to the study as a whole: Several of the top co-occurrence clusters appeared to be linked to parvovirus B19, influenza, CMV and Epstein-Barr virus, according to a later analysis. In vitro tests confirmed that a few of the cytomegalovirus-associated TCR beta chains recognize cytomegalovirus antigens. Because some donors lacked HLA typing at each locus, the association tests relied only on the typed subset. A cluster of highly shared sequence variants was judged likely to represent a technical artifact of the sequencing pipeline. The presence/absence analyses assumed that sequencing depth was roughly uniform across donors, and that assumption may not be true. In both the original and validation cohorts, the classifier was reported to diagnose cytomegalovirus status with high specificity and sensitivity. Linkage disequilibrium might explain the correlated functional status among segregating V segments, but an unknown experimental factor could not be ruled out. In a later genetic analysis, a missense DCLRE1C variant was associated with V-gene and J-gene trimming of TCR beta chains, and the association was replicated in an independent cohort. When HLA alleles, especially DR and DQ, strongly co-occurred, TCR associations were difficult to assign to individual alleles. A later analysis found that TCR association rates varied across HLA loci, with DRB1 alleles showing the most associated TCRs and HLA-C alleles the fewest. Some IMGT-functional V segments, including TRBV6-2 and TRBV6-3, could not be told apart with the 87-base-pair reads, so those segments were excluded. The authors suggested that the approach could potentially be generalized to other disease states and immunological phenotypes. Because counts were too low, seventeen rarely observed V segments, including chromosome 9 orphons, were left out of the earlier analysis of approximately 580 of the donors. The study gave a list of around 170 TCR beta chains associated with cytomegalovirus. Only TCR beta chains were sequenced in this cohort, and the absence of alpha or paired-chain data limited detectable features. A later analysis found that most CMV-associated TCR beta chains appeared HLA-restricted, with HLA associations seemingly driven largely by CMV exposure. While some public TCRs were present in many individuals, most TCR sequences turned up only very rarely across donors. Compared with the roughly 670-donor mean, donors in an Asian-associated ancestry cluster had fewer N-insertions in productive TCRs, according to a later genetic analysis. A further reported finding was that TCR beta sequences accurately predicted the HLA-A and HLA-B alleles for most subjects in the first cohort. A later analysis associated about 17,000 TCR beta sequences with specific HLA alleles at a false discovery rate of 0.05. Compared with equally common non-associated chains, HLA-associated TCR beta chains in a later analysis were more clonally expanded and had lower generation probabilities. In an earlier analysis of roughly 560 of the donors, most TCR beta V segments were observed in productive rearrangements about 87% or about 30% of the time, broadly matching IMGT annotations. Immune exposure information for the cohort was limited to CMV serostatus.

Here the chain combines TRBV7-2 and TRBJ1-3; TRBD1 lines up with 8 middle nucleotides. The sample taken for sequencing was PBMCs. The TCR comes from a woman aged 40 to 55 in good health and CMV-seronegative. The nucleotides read TGTGCCAGCAGCGTTGCAGGGGGCAGGGGGAACACCATATATTTT. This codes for CASSVAGGRGNTIYF.